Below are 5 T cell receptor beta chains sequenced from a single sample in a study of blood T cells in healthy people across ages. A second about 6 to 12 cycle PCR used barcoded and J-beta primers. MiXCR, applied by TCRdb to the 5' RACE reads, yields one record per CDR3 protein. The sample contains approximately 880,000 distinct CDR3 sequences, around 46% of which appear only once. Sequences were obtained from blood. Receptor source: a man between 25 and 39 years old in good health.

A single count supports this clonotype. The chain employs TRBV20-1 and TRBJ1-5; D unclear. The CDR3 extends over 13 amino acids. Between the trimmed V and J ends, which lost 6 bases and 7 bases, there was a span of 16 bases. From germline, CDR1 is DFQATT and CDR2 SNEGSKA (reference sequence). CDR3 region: CSARATIDQPQHF. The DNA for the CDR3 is TGCAGTGCCCGAGCGACCATCGACCAGCCCCAGCATTTT.

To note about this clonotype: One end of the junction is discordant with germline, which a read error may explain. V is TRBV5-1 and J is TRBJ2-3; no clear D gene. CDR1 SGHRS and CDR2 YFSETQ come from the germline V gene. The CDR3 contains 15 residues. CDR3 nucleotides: TGCGCCAGCAGCTTGGCGGCGGCAAACACAGAAACGCAGTATTTT. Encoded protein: CASSLAAANTETQYF. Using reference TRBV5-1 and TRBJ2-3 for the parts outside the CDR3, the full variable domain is KAGVTQTPRYLIKTRGQQVTLSCSPISGHRSVSWYQQTPGQGLQFLFEYFSETQRNKGNFPGRFSGRQFSNSRSEMNVSTLELGDSALYLCASSLAAANTETQYFGPGTRLTVL.

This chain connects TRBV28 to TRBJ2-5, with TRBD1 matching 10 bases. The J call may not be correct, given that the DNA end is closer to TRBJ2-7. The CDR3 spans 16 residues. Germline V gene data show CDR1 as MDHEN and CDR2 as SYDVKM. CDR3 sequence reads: CASSQSPGQGSHEQYF. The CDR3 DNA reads TGTGCCAGCAGTCAATCACCGGGACAGGGGAGCCACGAGCAGTACTTC.

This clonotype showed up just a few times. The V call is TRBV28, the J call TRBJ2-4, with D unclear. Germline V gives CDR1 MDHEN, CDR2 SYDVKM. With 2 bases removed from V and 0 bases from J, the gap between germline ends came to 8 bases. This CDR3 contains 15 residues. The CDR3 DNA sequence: TGTGCCAGCAGTTTAAATCCGAGAGCCAAAAACATTCAGTACTTC. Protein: CASSLNPRAKNIQYF.

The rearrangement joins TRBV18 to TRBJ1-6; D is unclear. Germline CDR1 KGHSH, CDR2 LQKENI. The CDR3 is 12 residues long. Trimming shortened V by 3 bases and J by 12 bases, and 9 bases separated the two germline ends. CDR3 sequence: CASSPYGEPLHF. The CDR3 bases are TGTGCCAGCTCACCCTACGGAGAACCCCTCCACTTT.